This passage covers 26 T cell receptor beta chains from one sample sequenced in a study of cytomegalovirus exposure and HLA in healthy donors. PCR used 60 Vbeta primers and 13 Jbeta primers. TCRdb's copy holds only in-frame clones and misses some; the assay was immunoSEQ multiplex PCR. The sample carries more than 95,000 clones, more than 9.5% recorded once. The source material was PBMCs. The receptors come from a man aged 35 to 55 in good health and CMV-seropositive.

The genes are TRBV6-1 and TRBJ1-5; D may be TRBD1 (5 bases). In germline, CDR1 is MNHNS, CDR2 SASEGT. Trimming shortened V by 6 bases and J by 5 bases, and 11 bases separated the two germline ends. The CDR3 contains 13 residues. The DNA for the CDR3 is TGTGCCAGCAGAGTAACCAGGGATCAGCCCCAGCATTTT. This gives the protein CASRVTRDQPQHF.

This clone was found a few times. V gene TRBV28 combines with J gene TRBJ2-5; maybe TRBD2 (6 bases). CDR1 and CDR2 from the germline V gene are MDHEN and SYDVKM. V lost 6 bases and J lost 5, with 13 bases in between. CDR3 size: 13 residues. The CDR3 is CASRKSGVETQYF. The CDR3 DNA follows: TGTGCCAGCAGGAAATCGGGGGTTGAGACCCAGTACTTC.

The chain carries TRBV7-7 and TRBJ2-2, with D possibly TRBD1 on 5 matching bases. CDR1 and CDR2 from the germline V gene are SSHAT and FNYEAQ (reference sequence). The CDR3 spans 16 residues. Trimming removed 8 bases from V and 0 bases from J, with 16 bases in between. For the CDR3, the DNA is TGTGCCAGCGGGGCCATAAAGGGTACGAACACCGGGGAGCTGTTTTTT. It is translated as CASGAIKGTNTGELFF.

This clone was seen a handful of times. The V and J genes are TRBV6-6 and TRBJ1-1; a weak D match, TRBD1 (6 bases). The CDR3 spans 16 residues. Trimming left V 10 bases short and J 7 bases short, with 28 bases between. Germline V gene lookup returns CDR1 MNHNY and CDR2 SVGAGI (reference sequence). CDR3 amino acids: CAIRGGPGRLQGEAFF. CDR3 sequence (DNA): TGTGCCATCCGAGGGGGTCCTGGCCGCCTACAGGGTGAAGCTTTCTTT.

This clone has only a few counts. The V and J genes are TRBV19 and TRBJ1-1; D perhaps matches TRBD1 (6 bases). Germline CDR1 and CDR2: LNHDA and SQIVND (reference sequence). The CDR3 is made up of 17 amino acids. V was cut by 5 bases and J by 3 bases, with 22 bases left in between. The CDR3 nucleotides are TGTGCCAGTAGTGTCCTCGGGGGGCGTACGGTAGACACTGAAGCTTTCTTT. Amino acid sequence: CASSVLGGRTVDTEAFF. The full variable domain, rest sourced from reference TRBV19 and TRBJ1-1, is DGGITQSPKYLFRKEGQNVTLSCEQNLNHDAMYWYRQDPGQGLRLIYYSQIVNDFQKGDIAEGYSVSREKKESFPLTVTSAQKNPTAFYLCASSVLGGRTVDTEAFFGQGTRLTVV.

This clone was seen more than once but under ten times. V and J are TRBV30 and TRBJ1-4, with 11 bases identical to TRBD1. The CDR3 spans 14 residues. Per germline, CDR1 GTSNPN and CDR2 SVGIG (reference sequence). With V trimmed by 3 bases and J by 10 bases, 7 bases remained unmatched. The DNA of the CDR3 is TGTGCCTGGAGCAGGGACAGGGGGTCTGGAAAACTGTTTTTT. Its protein is CAWSRDRGSGKLFF.

There are a few counts of this clone. This chain uses TRBV5-1 with TRBJ2-1; 12 nucleotides match TRBD2. Germline values: CDR1 SGHRS, CDR2 YFSETQ. The trim removed 0 bases at V and 8 bases at J, leaving 3 bases unmatched. This CDR3 has 15 residues. CDR3 amino acids: CASSLETSGSYEQFF. CDR3 nucleotides: TGCGCCAGCAGCTTGGAGACTAGCGGGAGCTATGAGCAGTTCTTC.

In this sample, this clone turned up a few times. The J gene is TRBJ1-1, the V gene TRBV19; D is undetermined. Germline V gene lookup returns CDR1 LNHDA and CDR2 SQIVND (reference sequence). The CDR3 extends over 13 amino acids. V was shortened by 5 bases and J by 0 bases, with 7 bases between the two germline ends. The DNA for the CDR3 is TGTGCCAGTAGTCCCCAGATGAACACTGAAGCTTTCTTT. It is translated as CASSPQMNTEAFF.

This clone has only a few counts. The chain is built from TRBV4-3 and TRBJ2-1; no definite D call. Trimming shortened V by 0 bases and J by 8 bases, and 14 bases separated the two germline ends. The germline gives CDR1 LGHNA, CDR2 YSLEER. The CDR3 is 15 residues long. CDR3 DNA: TGCGCCAGCAGCCAAGATCAACCAGGCCTTCATGAGCAGTTCTTC. Protein: CASSQDQPGLHEQFF.

This clone turned up a few times. J is TRBJ2-5 and V is TRBV5-8, with 10 bases aligning to TRBD2. The CDR3 spans 16 residues. Germline values: CDR1 SGHTS, CDR2 YDEGEE. Losses at the gene ends were 2 bases for V and 0 bases for J; bases not matched to a gene: 4. Here the CDR3 reads CASSFGTSAYQETQYF. CDR3 sequence (DNA): TGTGCCAGCAGCTTTGGGACTAGCGCTTACCAAGAGACCCAGTACTTC.

V and J are TRBV9 and TRBJ1-1; no firm D call. V lost 0 bases to trimming and J lost 5 bases, with 11 bases between them. The CDR3 spans 14 residues. CDR1 is SGDLS, CDR2 YYNGEE, per germline. The CDR3: CASSVESRGTEAFF. DNA for the CDR3: TGTGCCAGCAGCGTAGAATCCCGGGGAACTGAAGCTTTCTTT. Full variable domain (remainder filled in from reference TRBV9 and TRBJ1-1): DSGVTQTPKHLITATGQRVTLRCSPRSGDLSVYWYQQSLDQGLQFLIQYYNGEERAKGNILERFSAQQFPDLHSELNLSSLELGDSALYFCASSVESRGTEAFFGQGTRLTVV.

The chain's CDR3 is CASSPRDSSYEQYF. Here the CDR3 DNA reads TGTGCCAGTAGTCCCCGGGACAGCTCCTACGAGCAGTACTTC. This chain links TRBV19 with TRBJ2-7, with 7 nucleotides matching TRBD1. V shed 5 bases, J shed 0 bases, and the junction held 4 bases outside the gene matches. This CDR3 region has 14 residues. Germline V lookup: CDR1 LNHDA, CDR2 SQIVND (reference sequence).

V is TRBV19 and J is TRBJ2-3; possible D gene TRBD2, 6 bases. V was cut by 0 bases and J by 1 base, with 17 bases left in between. The CDR3 is 18 amino acids. The germline gives CDR1 LNHDA, CDR2 SQIVND (reference sequence). DNA of the CDR3: TGTGCCAGTAGTATAGATGAGGGACGGGAGTGGGGCACAGATACGCAGTATTTT. This codes for CASSIDEGREWGTDTQYF.

The table lists this clone with a few counts. The chain has TRBV15 and TRBJ2-1, with 10 bases matching TRBD1. In germline, CDR1 is LNHNV, CDR2 YYDKDF (reference sequence). The CDR3 has 16 amino acids. The V gene end was trimmed by 5 bases and the J gene end by 6 bases; junction bases not matched to a gene: 10. The CDR3 nucleotides read TGTGCCACCAGCGGAGTGAGGGACAGGGGCCTCAATGAGCAGTTCTTC. It codes for CATSGVRDRGLNEQFF. The variable domain in full, with the rest retrieved from reference TRBV15 and TRBJ2-1, is DAMVIQNPRYQVTQFGKPVTLSCSQTLNHNVMYWYQQKSSQAPKLLFHYYDKDFNNEADTPDNFQSRRPNTSFCFLDIRSPGLGDTAMYLCATSGVRDRGLNEQFFGPGTRLTVL.

This clone was found a few times. The chain links TRBV28 to TRBJ1-1; D unclear. Trimming left V 7 bases short and J 5 bases short, with 17 bases between. Germline CDR1 MDHEN, CDR2 SYDVKM. The CDR3 is made up of 14 amino acids. In DNA form, the CDR3 reads TGTGCCAGCATTCGAGGCAACCGGGGAACTGAAGCTTTCTTT. Translating gives CASIRGNRGTEAFF.

Only a few counts were recorded for this clone. The chain has TRBV10-3 and TRBJ1-2, with D tentatively TRBD1 (6 bases). This CDR3 is built from 17 residues. Between the trimmed V and J ends, which lost 2 bases and 1 base, there was a span of 17 bases. In germline, CDR1 is ENHRY, CDR2 SYGVKD. The CDR3 sequence is CAISEIIGGGSNYGYTF. DNA for the CDR3: TGTGCCATCAGTGAGATTATAGGGGGAGGGAGTAACTATGGCTACACCTTC.

The chain uses TRBV30 and TRBJ1-1; 7 bases agree with TRBD1. After removal of 1 base from V and 1 base from J, the junction contained 0 bases not matched to a gene. Germline V lookup: CDR1 GTSNPN, CDR2 SVGIG (reference sequence). The CDR3 has 13 residues. The CDR3 DNA reads TGTGCCTGGAGTGGACAGGGGAACACTGAAGCTTTCTTT. It yields the protein CAWSGQGNTEAFF.

V is TRBV6-6 and J is TRBJ2-1; no definite D call. Trimming shortened V by 0 bases and J by 9 bases, and 9 bases separated the two germline ends. CDR3 length equals 13 residues. Germline values: CDR1 MNHNY, CDR2 SVGAGI (reference sequence). In DNA, the CDR3 is TGTGCCAGCAGTTACTCGATCACGGGTGAGCAGTTCTTC. Its translation: CASSYSITGEQFF.

This clone was recorded a few times. The gene calls are TRBV6-5 and TRBJ1-1, with TRBD1 matching 8 bases. The CDR3 extends over 13 amino acids. V lost 8 bases and J lost 3; bases outside the gene matches: 5. CDR1 is MNHEY and CDR2 is SVGAGI in the germline V gene. The CDR3 coding sequence is TGTGCCAGCCGACAGGGGAAGGACACTGAAGCTTTCTTT. Amino acids: CASRQGKDTEAFF.

The chain links TRBV29-1 to TRBJ2-7; D is unclear. The CDR3 is 13 amino acids. Germline V lookup: CDR1 SQVTM, CDR2 ANQGSEA. V lost 5 bases to trimming and J lost 0 bases, with 11 bases between them. CDR3 amino acids: CSVNQDTSYEQYF. CDR3 DNA: TGCAGCGTTAACCAAGACACCTCCTACGAGCAGTACTTC.

The rearrangement links TRBV5-1 to TRBJ2-2; 8 nucleotides agree with TRBD2. The V and J ends lost 0 bases and 6 bases, in that order; junction bases with no gene match: 7. Germline V gene data show CDR1 as SGHRS and CDR2 as YFSETQ. CDR3 size: 16 residues. The CDR3, as DNA: TGCGCCAGCAGCTTGGCCGGGGGGGGATTTGCCGGGGAGCTGTTTTTT. Its translation: CASSLAGGGFAGELFF.

The rearrangement links TRBV5-1 to TRBJ2-7; 10 bases are a match to TRBD2. Trimming at V came to 7 bases and at J to 6 bases, leaving 7 bases not matched to a gene. Germline assignment: CDR1 SGHRS and CDR2 YFSETQ. The CDR3 runs 13 residues. The CDR3 DNA reads TGCGCCAGCCAAAGCGGGAGGGATAGCGAGCAGTACTTC. Translation: CASQSGRDSEQYF.

This clone was picked up a small number of times. The V gene is TRBV25-1, the J gene TRBJ2-5; TRBD2 might be the D (5 bases). Germline CDR1 and CDR2: MGHDK and SYGVNS. Deletions cut 9 bases from V and 0 bases from J, with 14 bases between. The CDR3 length is 14 residues. The CDR3 loop is CASADSVNQETQYF. CDR3 nucleotide sequence: TGTGCCAGTGCGGACTCGGTGAACCAAGAGACCCAGTACTTC.

This clone was picked up a small number of times. This chain links TRBV5-1 with TRBJ2-6; 7 nucleotides agree with TRBD2. This CDR3 contains 16 residues. CDR1 and CDR2 from the germline V gene are SGHRS and YFSETQ. V gave up 0 bases and J gave up 4 bases; unmatched junction bases: 4. Written as DNA, the CDR3 is TGCGCCAGCAGCTTGGATCAGGGACTAGGGGCCAACGTCCTGACTTTC. Protein: CASSLDQGLGANVLTF.

This chain joins TRBV5-3 and TRBJ2-3, with 9 bases matching TRBD2. TRBV5-3 is an ORF, and what it does is uncertain. CDR3 length: 13 amino acids. J was trimmed by 7 bases and V by 8 bases; bases with no gene match: 8. The CDR3 is CARYSGSRNTQYF. As DNA, the CDR3 is TGTGCCAGGTATAGCGGGAGTAGGAATACGCAGTATTTT.

This CDR3 is CASSHPGHGNTIYF. CDR3 coding DNA: TGTGCCAGCAGTCACCCGGGACACGGAAACACCATATATTTT. This chain connects TRBV6-1 to TRBJ1-3; possible D gene TRBD1, 6 bases. V lost 5 bases and J 4 bases, leaving 12 bases between the germline ends. CDR3 length equals 14 residues. Looked up from germline, CDR1 is MNHNS and CDR2 is SASEGT.